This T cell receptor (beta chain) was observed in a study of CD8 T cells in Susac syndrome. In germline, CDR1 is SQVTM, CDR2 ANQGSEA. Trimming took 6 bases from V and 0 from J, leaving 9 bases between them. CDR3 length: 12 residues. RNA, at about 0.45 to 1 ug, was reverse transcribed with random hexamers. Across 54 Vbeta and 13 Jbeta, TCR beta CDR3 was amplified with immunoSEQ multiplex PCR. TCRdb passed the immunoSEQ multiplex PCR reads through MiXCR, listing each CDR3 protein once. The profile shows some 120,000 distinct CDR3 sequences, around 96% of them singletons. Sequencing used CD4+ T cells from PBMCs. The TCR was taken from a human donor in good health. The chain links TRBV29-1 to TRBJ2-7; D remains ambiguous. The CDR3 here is CSVGRSSYEQYF. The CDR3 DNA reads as TGCAGCGTCGGCAGGAGCTCCTACGAGCAGTACTTC.